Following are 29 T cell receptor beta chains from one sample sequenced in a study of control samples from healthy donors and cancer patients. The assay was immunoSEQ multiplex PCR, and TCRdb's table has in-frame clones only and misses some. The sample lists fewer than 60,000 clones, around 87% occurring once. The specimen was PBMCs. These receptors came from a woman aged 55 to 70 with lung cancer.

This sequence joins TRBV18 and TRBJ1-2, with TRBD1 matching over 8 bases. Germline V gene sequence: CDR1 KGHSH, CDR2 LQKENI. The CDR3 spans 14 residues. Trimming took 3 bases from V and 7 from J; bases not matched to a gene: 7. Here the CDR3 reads CASSPEGQGSGYTF. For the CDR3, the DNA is TGTGCCAGCTCACCCGAAGGACAGGGCAGTGGCTACACCTTC.

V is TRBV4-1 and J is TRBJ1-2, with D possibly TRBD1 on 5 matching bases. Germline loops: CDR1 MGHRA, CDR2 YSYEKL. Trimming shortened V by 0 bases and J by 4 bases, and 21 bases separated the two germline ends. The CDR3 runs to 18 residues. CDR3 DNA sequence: TGCGCCAGCAGCCAAGACAGGGAAAGGACCCAAGGGTCCTATGGCTACACCTTC. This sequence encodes CASSQDRERTQGSYGYTF.

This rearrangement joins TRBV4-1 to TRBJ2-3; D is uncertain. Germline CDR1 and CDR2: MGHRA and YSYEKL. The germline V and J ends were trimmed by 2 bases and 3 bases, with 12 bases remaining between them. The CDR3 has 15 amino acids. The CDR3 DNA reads TGCGCCAGCAGCCAAATAACCTCTGGAACAGATACGCAGTATTTT. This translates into CASSQITSGTDTQYF.

CDR3 nucleotides: TGCGCCAGCAGCCATATTGGAGCAGTGGATTACGAGCAGTACTTC. The encoded protein is CASSHIGAVDYEQYF. The rearrangement links TRBV4-1 to TRBJ2-7; D gene ambiguous. The CDR3 runs 15 residues. The V gene's germline CDR1 is MGHRA and CDR2 YSYEKL. The germline V and J ends were trimmed by 3 bases and 4 bases, with 16 bases remaining between them.

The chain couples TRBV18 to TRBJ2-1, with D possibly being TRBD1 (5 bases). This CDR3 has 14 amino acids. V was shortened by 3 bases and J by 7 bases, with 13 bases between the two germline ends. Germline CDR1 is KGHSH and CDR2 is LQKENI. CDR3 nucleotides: TGTGCCAGCTCACCCATAGTTAGGGGTAATGAGCAGTTCTTC. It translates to CASSPIVRGNEQFF.

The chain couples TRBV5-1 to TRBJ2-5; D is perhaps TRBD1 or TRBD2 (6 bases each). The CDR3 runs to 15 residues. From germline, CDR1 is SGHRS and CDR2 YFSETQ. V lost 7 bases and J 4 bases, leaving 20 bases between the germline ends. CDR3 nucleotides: TGCGCCAGCTTACCGTCTGGGGGGCGCGGAGAGACCCAGTACTTC. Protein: CASLPSGGRGETQYF.

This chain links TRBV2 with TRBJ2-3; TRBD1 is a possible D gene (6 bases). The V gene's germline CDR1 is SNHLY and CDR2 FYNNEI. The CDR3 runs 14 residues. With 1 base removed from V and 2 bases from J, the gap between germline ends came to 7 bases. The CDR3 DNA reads TGTGCCAGCAGTGAAGGGGGGCCCACAGATACGCAGTATTTT. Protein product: CASSEGGPTDTQYF.

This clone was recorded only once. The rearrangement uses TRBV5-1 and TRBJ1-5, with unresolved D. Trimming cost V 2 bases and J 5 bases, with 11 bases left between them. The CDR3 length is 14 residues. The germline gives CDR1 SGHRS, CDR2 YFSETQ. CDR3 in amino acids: CASSFVPEDQPQHF. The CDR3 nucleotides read TGCGCCAGCAGCTTCGTTCCTGAGGATCAGCCCCAGCATTTT.

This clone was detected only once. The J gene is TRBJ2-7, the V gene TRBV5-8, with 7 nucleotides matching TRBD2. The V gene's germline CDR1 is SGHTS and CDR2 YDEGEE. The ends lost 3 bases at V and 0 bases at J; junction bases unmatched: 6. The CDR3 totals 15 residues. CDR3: CASSSMGGSSYEQYF. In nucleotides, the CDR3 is TGTGCCAGCAGCTCAATGGGGGGGAGCTCCTACGAGCAGTACTTC.

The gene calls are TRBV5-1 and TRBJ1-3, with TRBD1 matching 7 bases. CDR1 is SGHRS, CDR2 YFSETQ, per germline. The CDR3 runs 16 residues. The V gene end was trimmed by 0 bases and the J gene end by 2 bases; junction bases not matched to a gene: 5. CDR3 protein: CASSLGQGVAGNTIYF. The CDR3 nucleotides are TGCGCCAGCAGCTTGGGCCAGGGGGTAGCTGGAAACACCATATATTTT.

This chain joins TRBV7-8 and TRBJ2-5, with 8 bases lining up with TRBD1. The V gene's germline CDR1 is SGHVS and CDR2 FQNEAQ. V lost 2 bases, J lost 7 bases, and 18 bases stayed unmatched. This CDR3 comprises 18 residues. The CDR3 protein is CASSLSRTFGQGRGTQYF. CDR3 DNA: TGTGCCAGCAGCTTAAGCCGGACCTTTGGACAGGGCAGGGGGACCCAGTACTTC.

CDR3 region: CASSRLAGDTDTQYF. The CDR3 region has the DNA TGTGCCAGCAGCCGACTAGCGGGGGACACAGATACGCAGTATTTT. The chain has TRBV6-5 and TRBJ2-3, with 12 bases aligning to TRBD2. The CDR3 is 15 amino acids. CDR1 and CDR2 from the germline V gene are MNHEY and SVGAGI. Trimming cost V 6 bases and J 2 bases; bases outside gene matches: 3.

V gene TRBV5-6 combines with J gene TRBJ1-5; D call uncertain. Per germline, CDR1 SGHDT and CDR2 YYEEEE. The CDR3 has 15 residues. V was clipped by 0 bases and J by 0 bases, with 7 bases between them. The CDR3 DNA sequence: TGTGCCAGCAGCTTGGGCAGGTATAGCAATCAGCCCCAGCATTTT. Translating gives CASSLGRYSNQPQHF.

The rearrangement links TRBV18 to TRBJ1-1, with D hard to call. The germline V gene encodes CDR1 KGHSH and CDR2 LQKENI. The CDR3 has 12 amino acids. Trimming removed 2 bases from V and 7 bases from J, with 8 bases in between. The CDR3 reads CASSPNVGEAFF. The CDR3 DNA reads TGTGCCAGCTCACCAAACGTAGGTGAAGCTTTCTTT.

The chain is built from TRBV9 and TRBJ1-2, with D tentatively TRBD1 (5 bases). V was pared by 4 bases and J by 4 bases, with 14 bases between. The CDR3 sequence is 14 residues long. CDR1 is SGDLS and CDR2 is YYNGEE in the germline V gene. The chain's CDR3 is CASSQGLGVYGYTF. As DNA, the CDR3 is TGTGCCAGCAGCCAAGGGTTGGGGGTCTATGGCTACACCTTC.

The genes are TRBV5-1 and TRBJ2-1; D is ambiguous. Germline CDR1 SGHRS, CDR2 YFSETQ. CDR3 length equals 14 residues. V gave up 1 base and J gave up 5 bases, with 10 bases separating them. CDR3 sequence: CASSLQDTNNEQFF. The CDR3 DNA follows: TGCGCCAGCAGCTTGCAGGATACCAACAATGAGCAGTTCTTC.

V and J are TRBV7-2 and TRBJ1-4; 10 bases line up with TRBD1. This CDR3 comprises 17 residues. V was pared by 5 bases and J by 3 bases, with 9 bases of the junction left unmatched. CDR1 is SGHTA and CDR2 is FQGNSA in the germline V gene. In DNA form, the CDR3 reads TGTGCCAGCAGCCGCCGGGGACAGGGGTTGTCTAATGAAAAACTGTTTTTT. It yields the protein CASSRRGQGLSNEKLFF. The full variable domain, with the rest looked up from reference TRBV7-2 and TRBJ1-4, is GAGVSQSPSNKVTEKGKDVELRCDPISGHTALYWYRQSLGQGLEFLIYFQGNSAPDKSGLPSDRFSAERTGGSVSTLTIQRTQQEDSAVYLCASSRRGQGLSNEKLFFGSGTQLSVL.

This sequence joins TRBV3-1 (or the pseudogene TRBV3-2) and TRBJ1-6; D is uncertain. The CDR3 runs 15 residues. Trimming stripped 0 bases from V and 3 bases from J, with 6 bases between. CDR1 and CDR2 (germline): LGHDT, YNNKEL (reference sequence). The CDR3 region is CASSQEGVYNSPLHF. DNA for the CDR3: TGTGCCAGCAGCCAAGAGGGAGTCTATAATTCACCCCTCCACTTT.

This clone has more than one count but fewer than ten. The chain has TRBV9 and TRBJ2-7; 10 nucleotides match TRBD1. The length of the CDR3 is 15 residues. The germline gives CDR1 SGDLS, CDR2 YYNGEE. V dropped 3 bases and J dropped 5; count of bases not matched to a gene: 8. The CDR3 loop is CASSAGTGAFDEQYF. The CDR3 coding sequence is TGTGCCAGCAGCGCAGGGACAGGGGCGTTCGACGAGCAGTACTTC. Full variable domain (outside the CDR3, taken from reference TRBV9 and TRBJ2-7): DSGVTQTPKHLITATGQRVTLRCSPRSGDLSVYWYQQSLDQGLQFLIQYYNGEERAKGNILERFSAQQFPDLHSELNLSSLELGDSALYFCASSAGTGAFDEQYFGPGTRLTVT.

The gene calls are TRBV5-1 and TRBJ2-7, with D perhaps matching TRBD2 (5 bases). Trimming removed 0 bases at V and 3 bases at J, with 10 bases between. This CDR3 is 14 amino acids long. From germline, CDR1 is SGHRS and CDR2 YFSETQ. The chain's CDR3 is CASSLAGLGYEQYF. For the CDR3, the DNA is TGCGCCAGCAGCTTGGCCGGACTGGGCTACGAGCAGTACTTC.

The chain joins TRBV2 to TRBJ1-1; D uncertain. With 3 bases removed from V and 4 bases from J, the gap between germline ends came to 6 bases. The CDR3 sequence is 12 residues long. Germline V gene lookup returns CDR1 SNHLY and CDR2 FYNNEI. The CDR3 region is CASSDPSTEAFF. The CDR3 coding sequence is TGTGCCAGCAGTGATCCCAGCACTGAAGCTTTCTTT.

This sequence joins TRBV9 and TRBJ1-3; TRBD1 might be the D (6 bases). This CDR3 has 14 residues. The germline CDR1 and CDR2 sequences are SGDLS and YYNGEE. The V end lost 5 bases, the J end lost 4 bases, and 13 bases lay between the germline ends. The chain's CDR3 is CASSGRGSGNTIYF. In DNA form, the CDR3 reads TGTGCCAGCAGTGGCAGGGGATCAGGAAACACCATATATTTT. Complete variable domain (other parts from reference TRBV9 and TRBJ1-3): DSGVTQTPKHLITATGQRVTLRCSPRSGDLSVYWYQQSLDQGLQFLIQYYNGEERAKGNILERFSAQQFPDLHSELNLSSLELGDSALYFCASSGRGSGNTIYFGEGSWLTVV.

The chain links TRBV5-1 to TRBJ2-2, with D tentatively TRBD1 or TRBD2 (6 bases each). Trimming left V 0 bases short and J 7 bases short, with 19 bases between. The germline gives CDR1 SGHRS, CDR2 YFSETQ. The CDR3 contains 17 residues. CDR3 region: CASSLGRGAPEDGELFF. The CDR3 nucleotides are TGCGCCAGCAGCTTGGGAAGGGGGGCGCCGGAGGACGGGGAGCTGTTTTTT.

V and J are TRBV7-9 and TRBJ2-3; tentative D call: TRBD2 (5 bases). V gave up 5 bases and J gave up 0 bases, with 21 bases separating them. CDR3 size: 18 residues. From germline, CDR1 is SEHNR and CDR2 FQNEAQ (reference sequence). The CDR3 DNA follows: TGTGCCAGCAGCCTAACCCATCTAGCCTCCCGTAGCACAGATACGCAGTATTTT. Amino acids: CASSLTHLASRSTDTQYF.

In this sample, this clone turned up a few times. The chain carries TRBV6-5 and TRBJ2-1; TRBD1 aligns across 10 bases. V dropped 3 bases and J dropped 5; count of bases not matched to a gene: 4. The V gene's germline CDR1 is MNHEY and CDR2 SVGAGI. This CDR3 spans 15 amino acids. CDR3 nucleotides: TGTGCCAGCAGTTATGCCGGGACAGGGGACAATGAGCAGTTCTTC. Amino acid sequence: CASSYAGTGDNEQFF.

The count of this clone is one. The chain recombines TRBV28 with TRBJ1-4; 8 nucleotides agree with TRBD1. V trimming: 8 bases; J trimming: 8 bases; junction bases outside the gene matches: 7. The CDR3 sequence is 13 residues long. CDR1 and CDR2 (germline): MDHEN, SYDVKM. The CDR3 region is CASGGTGGEKLFF. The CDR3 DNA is TGTGCCAGCGGTGGGACAGGCGGCGAAAAACTGTTTTTT. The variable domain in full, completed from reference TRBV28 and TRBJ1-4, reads DVKVTQSSRYLVKRTGEKVFLECVQDMDHENMFWYRQDPGLGLRLIYFSYDVKMKEKGDIPEGYSVSREKKERFSLILESASTNQTSMYLCASGGTGGEKLFFGSGTQLSVL.

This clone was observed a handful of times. CDR3 residues: CASKQGEFAGNTIYF. For the CDR3, the DNA is TGCGCCAGCAAACAAGGGGAGTTCGCGGGAAACACCATATATTTT. V and J are TRBV5-1 and TRBJ1-3; D is possibly TRBD1 (5 bases). The germline V gene encodes CDR1 SGHRS and CDR2 YFSETQ. This CDR3 is 15 amino acids long. V dropped 6 bases and J dropped 4 bases, with 17 bases sitting between them.

CDR3 amino acids: CASSGPRGHAIHEQYF. CDR3 nucleotide sequence: TGCGCCAGCAGCGGCCCTCGGGGACACGCGATCCACGAGCAGTACTTC. The chain couples TRBV4-1 to TRBJ2-7; possibly TRBD1 for D (6 bases). V lost 5 bases and J lost 5, with 22 bases in between. Per the germline V gene, CDR1 is MGHRA and CDR2 is YSYEKL. The CDR3 runs 16 residues.

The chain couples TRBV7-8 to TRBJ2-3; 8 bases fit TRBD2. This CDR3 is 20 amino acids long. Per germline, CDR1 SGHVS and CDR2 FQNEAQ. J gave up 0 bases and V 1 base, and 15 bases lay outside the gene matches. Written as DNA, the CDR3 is TGTGCCAGCAGCTTAGGGGTGGGCGGGGGGATAGGATGGAGCACAGATACGCAGTATTTT. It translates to CASSLGVGGGIGWSTDTQYF.